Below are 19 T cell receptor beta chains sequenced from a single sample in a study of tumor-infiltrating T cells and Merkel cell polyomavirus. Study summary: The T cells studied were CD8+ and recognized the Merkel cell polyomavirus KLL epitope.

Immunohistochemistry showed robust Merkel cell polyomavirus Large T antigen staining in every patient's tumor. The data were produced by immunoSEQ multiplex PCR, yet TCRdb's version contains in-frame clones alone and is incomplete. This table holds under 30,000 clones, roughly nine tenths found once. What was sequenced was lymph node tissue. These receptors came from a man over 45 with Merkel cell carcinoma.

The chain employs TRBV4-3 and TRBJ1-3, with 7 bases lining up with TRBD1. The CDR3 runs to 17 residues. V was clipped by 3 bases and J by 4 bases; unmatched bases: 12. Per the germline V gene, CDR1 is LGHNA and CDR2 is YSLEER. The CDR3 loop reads CASSQVTGDFVGNTIYF. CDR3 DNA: TGCGCCAGCAGCCAGGTCACAGGGGACTTTGTAGGAAACACCATATATTTT.

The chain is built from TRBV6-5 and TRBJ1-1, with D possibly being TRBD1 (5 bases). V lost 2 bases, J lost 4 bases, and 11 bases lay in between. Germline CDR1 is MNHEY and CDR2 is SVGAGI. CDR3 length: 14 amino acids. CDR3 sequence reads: CASSYGRVSTEAFF. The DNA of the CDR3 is TGTGCCAGCAGTTACGGCAGGGTGTCCACTGAAGCTTTCTTT.

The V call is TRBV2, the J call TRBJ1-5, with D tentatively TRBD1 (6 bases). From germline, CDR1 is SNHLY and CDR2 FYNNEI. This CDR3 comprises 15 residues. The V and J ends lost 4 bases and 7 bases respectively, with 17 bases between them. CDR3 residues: CASSGNNRVGQPQHF. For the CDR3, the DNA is TGTGCCAGCAGTGGGAACAACAGGGTAGGACAGCCCCAGCATTTT.

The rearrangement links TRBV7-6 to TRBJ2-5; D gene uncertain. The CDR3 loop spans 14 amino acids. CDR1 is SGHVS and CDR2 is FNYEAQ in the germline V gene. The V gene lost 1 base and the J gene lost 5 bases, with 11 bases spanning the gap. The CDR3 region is CASSLDLNEETQYF. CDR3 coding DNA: TGTGCCAGCAGCTTAGATTTAAACGAGGAGACCCAGTACTTC.

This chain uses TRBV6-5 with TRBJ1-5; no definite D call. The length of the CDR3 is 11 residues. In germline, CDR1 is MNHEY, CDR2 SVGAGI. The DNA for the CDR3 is TGTGCTATTGGGAGAGGTCAGCCCCAGCATTTT. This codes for CAIGRGQPQHF.

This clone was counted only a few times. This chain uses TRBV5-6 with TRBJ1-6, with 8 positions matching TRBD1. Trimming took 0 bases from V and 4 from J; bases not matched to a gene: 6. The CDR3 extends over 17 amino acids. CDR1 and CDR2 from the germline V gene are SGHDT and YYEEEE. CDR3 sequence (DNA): TGTGCCAGCAGCTTGGCCCGAGACAGGGGTTATAATTCACCCCTCCACTTT. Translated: CASSLARDRGYNSPLHF.

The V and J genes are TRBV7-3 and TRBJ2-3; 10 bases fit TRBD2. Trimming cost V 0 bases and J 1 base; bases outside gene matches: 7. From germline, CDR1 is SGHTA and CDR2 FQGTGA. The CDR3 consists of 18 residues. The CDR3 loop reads CASSLTVPGLAGTDTQYF. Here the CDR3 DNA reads TGTGCCAGCAGCTTAACGGTCCCCGGACTAGCGGGCACAGATACGCAGTATTTT.

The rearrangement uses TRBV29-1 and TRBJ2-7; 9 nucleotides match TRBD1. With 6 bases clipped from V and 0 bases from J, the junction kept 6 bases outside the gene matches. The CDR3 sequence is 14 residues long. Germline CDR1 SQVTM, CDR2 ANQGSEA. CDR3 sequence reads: CSVQGTGSSYEQYF. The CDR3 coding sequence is TGCAGCGTACAAGGGACAGGGAGCTCCTACGAGCAGTACTTC.

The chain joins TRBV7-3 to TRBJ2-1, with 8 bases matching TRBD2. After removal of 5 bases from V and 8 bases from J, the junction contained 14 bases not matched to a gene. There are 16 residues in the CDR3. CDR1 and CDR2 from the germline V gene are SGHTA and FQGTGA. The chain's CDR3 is CASSHGAGGLLDEQFF. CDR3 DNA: TGTGCCAGCAGCCACGGGGCGGGAGGCCTCTTGGATGAGCAGTTCTTC. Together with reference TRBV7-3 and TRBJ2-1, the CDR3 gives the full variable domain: GAGVSQTPSNKVTEKGKYVELRCDPISGHTALYWYRQSLGQGPEFLIYFQGTGAADDSGLPNDRFFAVRPEGSVSTLKIQRTERGDSAVYLCASSHGAGGLLDEQFFGPGTRLTVL.

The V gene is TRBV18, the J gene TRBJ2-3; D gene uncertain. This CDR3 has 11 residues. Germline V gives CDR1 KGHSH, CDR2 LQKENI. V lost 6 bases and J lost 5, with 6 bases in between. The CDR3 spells CASSHGDTQYF. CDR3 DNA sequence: TGTGCCAGCTCCCACGGAGATACGCAGTATTTT.

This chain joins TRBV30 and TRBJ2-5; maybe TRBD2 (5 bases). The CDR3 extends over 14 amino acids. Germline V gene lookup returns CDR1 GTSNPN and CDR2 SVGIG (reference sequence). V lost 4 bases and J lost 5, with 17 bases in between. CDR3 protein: CAWTKLRVGETQYF. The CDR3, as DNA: TGTGCCTGGACCAAACTGAGGGTAGGGGAGACCCAGTACTTC.

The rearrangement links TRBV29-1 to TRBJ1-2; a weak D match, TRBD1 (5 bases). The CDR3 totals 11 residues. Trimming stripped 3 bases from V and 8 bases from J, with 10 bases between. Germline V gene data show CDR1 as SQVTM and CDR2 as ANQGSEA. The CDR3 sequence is CSVEEGWGYTF. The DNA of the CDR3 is TGCAGCGTTGAGGAGGGGTGGGGCTACACCTTC.

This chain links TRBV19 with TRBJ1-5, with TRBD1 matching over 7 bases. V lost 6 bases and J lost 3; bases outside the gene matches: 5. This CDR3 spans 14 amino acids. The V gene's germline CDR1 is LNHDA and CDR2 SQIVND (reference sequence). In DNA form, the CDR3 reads TGTGCCAGTAGCGAGACAGGGAACAATCAGCCCCAGCATTTT. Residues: CASSETGNNQPQHF.

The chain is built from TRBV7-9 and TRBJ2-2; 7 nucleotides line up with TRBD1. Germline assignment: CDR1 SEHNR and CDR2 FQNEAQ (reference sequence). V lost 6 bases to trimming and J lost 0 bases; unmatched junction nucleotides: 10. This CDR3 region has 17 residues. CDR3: CASRALDRNANTGELFF. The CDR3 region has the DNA TGTGCCAGCAGGGCGTTGGACAGGAACGCGAACACCGGGGAGCTGTTTTTT.

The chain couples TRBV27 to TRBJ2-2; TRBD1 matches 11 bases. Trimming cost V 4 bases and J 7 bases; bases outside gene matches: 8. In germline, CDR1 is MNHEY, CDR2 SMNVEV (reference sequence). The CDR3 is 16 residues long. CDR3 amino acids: CASSSGQGAIRGELFF. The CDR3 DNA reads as TGTGCCAGCAGTTCCGGACAGGGGGCTATCCGCGGGGAGCTGTTTTTT.

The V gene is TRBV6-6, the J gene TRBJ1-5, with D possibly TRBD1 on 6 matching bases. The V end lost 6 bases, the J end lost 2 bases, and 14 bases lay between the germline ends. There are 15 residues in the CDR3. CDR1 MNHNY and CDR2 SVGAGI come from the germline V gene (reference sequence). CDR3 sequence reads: CASRYRDTGNQPQHF. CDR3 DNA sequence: TGTGCCAGCAGGTACCGGGACACCGGCAATCAGCCCCAGCATTTT.

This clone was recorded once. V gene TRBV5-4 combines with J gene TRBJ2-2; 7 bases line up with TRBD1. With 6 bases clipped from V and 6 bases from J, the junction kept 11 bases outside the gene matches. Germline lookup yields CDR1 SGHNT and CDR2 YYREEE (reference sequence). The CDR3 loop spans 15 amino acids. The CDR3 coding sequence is TGTGCCAGCACCCCGACAGGGTTAGAGTCCGGGGAGCTGTTTTTT. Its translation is CASTPTGLESGELFF.

The DNA of the CDR3 is TGTGCCAGCAGCTATACCGGGAGTTACGAGCAGTACTTC. It translates to CASSYTGSYEQYF. The rearrangement joins TRBV5-6 to TRBJ2-7, with a tentative D call TRBD2 (6 bases). Germline CDR1 SGHDT, CDR2 YYEEEE. CDR3 size: 13 residues. V was pared by 3 bases and J by 4 bases, with 11 bases between. Together with reference TRBV5-6 and TRBJ2-7, the CDR3 gives the full variable domain: DAGVTQSPTHLIKTRGQQVTLRCSPKSGHDTVSWYQQALGQGPQFIFQYYEEEERQRGNFPDRFSGHQFPNYSSELNVNALLLGDSALYLCASSYTGSYEQYFGPGTRLTVT.

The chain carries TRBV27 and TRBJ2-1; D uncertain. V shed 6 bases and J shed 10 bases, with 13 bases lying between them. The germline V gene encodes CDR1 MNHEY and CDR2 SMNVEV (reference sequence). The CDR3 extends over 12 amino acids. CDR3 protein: CASRAAEQEQFF. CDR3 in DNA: TGTGCCAGCAGGGCGGCCGAGCAGGAGCAGTTCTTC.